This T cell receptor (beta chain) was sequenced in a study of STAT3 mutations in large granular lymphocyte leukemia. About the study: Among longitudinally sequenced T-LGLL patients, roughly half had canonical activating STAT3 mutations detected.

About this clone: Its antigen is not known.

Assay used: immunoSEQ multiplex PCR; TCRdb lists only in-frame clones, some missing. Counted here are approximately 45,000 clones, 80% to 85% occurring once; the ten biggest clones make up 0.4% to 0.55%. Germline V gene sequence: CDR1 MNHNS, CDR2 SASEGT. V lost 5 bases and J lost 0, with 14 bases in between. This CDR3 region has 15 residues. Study results and limitations: Every T-cell large granular lymphocyte leukemia patient had at least one immunodominant TCR beta clonotype.

This chain links TRBV6-1 with TRBJ2-7, with D maybe TRBD2 (5 bases). The sequence came from a human donor with T large granular lymphocyte leukemia. Some clones in this sample may be carry-over from other donors' samples. Sequenced: PBMCs. DNA for the CDR3: TGTGCCAGCAGTATCCAGAGAGGGCCCTCCTACGAGCAGTACTTC. As protein: CASSIQRGPSYEQYF.